Listed here are 7 T cell receptor beta chains from one sample, sequenced in a study of blood T cells in healthy people across ages. Primed by a sample-barcoded 5' primer and a J-beta primer mix, a second PCR proceeded for 7 to 11 cycles. TCRdb fed the 5' RACE reads into MiXCR, producing one record per CDR3 protein. The table lists about 670,000 distinct CDR3 sequences, under 65% of them singletons. Sequencing used blood. The receptor set was obtained from a woman of 80 years or more in good health.

The J gene is TRBJ2-3, the V gene TRBV2; tentatively, D is TRBD1 or TRBD2 (5 bases each). Trimming removed 6 bases from V and 5 bases from J, with 15 bases in between. Germline V gene sequence: CDR1 SNHLY, CDR2 FYNNEI. CDR3 length: 14 residues. This chain's CDR3 is CASSSAGTQDTQYF. The CDR3 DNA is TGTGCCAGCAGCTCCGCCGGGACCCAAGATACGCAGTATTTT.

In this sample, this clonotype turned up once. The junction and the germline gene differ at one end; a read error may be behind it. The V and J genes are TRBV14 and TRBJ2-3; 7 nucleotides match TRBD1. The germline CDR1 and CDR2 sequences are SGHDN and FVKESK. The CDR3 contains 16 residues. The CDR3 DNA sequence: TGTGTCAGCAGCCAAGATTTTGGGACAGTCGCAGATACGCAGTATTTT. This codes for CVSSQDFGTVADTQYF.

The sample holds many counts of this clonotype. V usage is TRBV6-2 or TRBV6-3 and J usage is TRBJ2-7, with D possibly matching TRBD2 (5 bases). The V gene lost 6 bases and the J gene lost 2 bases, with 11 bases spanning the gap. The germline V gene encodes CDR1 MNHEY and CDR2 SVGEGT. This CDR3 region has 13 residues. This chain's CDR3 is CASSPQEAYEQYF. The CDR3 region has the DNA TGTGCCAGCAGCCCCCAGGAGGCCTACGAGCAGTACTTC.

This clonotype was seen repeatedly, ten times or more. This chain uses TRBV29-1 with TRBJ2-3; 11 bases agree with TRBD2. V was clipped by 7 bases and J by 5 bases; unmatched bases: 11. Germline-derived CDR1 and CDR2 are SQVTM and ANQGSEA. The CDR3 runs to 15 residues. The DNA for the CDR3 is TGCAGCGCTGTCCGGACTAGCGGGCCCATAGATACGCAGTATTTT. Its translation: CSAVRTSGPIDTQYF.

This clonotype showed up just once. The V and J genes are TRBV12-3 or TRBV12-4 and TRBJ2-7; D perhaps matches TRBD2 (6 bases). The CDR3 loop spans 14 amino acids. Trimming took 5 bases from V and 0 from J, leaving 11 bases between them. CDR3 in amino acids: CASSASVSSYEQYF. The CDR3, as DNA: TGTGCCAGCAGTGCTAGCGTTTCCTCCTACGAGCAGTACTTC.

The V call is TRBV20-1, the J call TRBJ1-2, with TRBD1 matching over 8 bases. V was pared by 4 bases and J by 8 bases, with 9 bases of the junction left unmatched. CDR1 and CDR2 (germline): DFQATT, SNEGSKA (reference sequence). The CDR3 extends over 13 amino acids. This chain's CDR3 is CSAKTGGAGGYTF. CDR3 nucleotide sequence: TGCAGTGCTAAAACAGGGGGGGCAGGAGGCTACACCTTC.

The chain combines TRBV29-1 with TRBJ2-5, with D perhaps matching TRBD1 (6 bases). Deletions cut 3 bases from V and 7 bases from J, with 21 bases between. Germline CDR1 SQVTM, CDR2 ANQGSEA. This CDR3 region has 15 residues. Here the CDR3 DNA reads TGCAGCGTTGAGAAGAGTTGGGGGCTCTTTCCGACCCAGTACTTC. Translating gives CSVEKSWGLFPTQYF. Looking up the rest from reference TRBV29-1 and TRBJ2-5 gives the full variable domain: SAVISQKPSRDICQRGTSLTIQCQVDSQVTMMFWYRQQPGQSLTLIATANQGSEATYESGFVIDKFPISRPNLTFSTLTVSNMSPEDSSIYLCSVEKSWGLFPTQYFGPGTRLLVL.